Included here is one T cell receptor (beta chain) sequence, with context. The data are from a study of shared clonotypes between healthy human individuals. About the study: Per donor, CD8 memory used one plate, CD8 naive used two, CD4 memory used three and CD4 naive used three.

CD45RO-negative, CCR7-selected cells formed the naive CD8 fraction, which excluded terminally differentiated effector memory CD45RA+ cells. Trimming shortened V by 5 bases and J by 5 bases, and 7 bases separated the two germline ends. Per the germline V gene, CDR1 is MNHNY and CDR2 is SVGAGI (reference sequence). The CDR3 runs to 12 residues. At a deep level, the assay was run. The input for sorted-subset replicate PCRs was roughly 180 ng DNA, about 30,000 T cell genomes. This table comes from immunoSEQ multiplex PCR, and its TCRdb copy is limited to in-frame clones, with some not included. Of around 2,100,000 clones in the sample, just under 95% were seen once.

The V call is TRBV6-6, the J call TRBJ2-4, with D maybe TRBD1 (5 bases). Sequenced material: naive CD8+ T cells sorted from blood. The clonotype originates from a man aged 18 to 29 in good health. The CDR3 nucleotides are TGTGCCAGCAGTAAACAGGAAAACATTCAGTACTTC. Encoded protein: CASSKQENIQYF.